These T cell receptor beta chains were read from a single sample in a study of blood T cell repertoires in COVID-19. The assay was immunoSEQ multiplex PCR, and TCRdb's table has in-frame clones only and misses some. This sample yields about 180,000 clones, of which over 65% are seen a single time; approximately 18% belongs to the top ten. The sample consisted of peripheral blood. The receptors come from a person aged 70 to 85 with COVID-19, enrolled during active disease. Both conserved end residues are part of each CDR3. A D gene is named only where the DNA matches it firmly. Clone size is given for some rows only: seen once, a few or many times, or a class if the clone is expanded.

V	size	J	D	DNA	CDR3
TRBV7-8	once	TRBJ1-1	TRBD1	TGTGCCAGCAGCTTAAGAGGGCAGGGGGCTATGGACACTGAAGCTTTCTTT	CASSLRGQGAMDTEAFF
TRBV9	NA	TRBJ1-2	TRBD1	TGTGCCAACACCACAGGACAGGGTGTCTATGGCTACACCTTC	CANTTGQGVYGYTF
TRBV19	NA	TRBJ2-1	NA	TGTGCCAGTAGTATGGTGCCCAACCGGGGTGAGCAGTTCTTC	CASSMVPNRGEQFF
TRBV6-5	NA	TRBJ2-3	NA	TGTGCCAGCATCTGGGGGAGGGATACGCAGTATTTT	CASIWGRDTQYF
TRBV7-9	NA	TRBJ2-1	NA	TGTGCCAGCAGCCCACTCTGGGCCAGCTACAATGAGCAGTTCTTC	CASSPLWASYNEQFF
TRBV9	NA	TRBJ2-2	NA	TGTGCCAGCAGCGTAGTCGGGGGATGGGCGGCCACCGGGGAGCTGTTTTTT	CASSVVGGWAATGELFF
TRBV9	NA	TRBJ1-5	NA	TGTGCCAGCAGCGTAGCCGGGAATCAGCCCCAGCATTTT	CASSVAGNQPQHF
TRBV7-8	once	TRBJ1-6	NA	TGTGCCAGCAGGCGAACGCAAGGAGGGCCCAATAATTCACCCCTCCACTTT	CASRRTQGGPNNSPLHF
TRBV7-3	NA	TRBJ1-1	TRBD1	TGTGCCAGCAGCTTAAGAGGACAGGGGGCTATTCGGACTGAAGCTTTCTTT	CASSLRGQGAIRTEAFF
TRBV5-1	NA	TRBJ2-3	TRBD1	TGCGCCAGCAGCTTAGGTGACAGGGGGGACACAGATACGCAGTATTTT	CASSLGDRGDTDTQYF
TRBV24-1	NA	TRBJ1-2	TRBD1	TGTGCCACCAGTGACTCTGGGACAGGGAACTATGGCTACACCTTC	CATSDSGTGNYGYTF
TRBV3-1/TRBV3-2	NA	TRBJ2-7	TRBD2	TGTGCCAGCAGCCAAGAATCGACTAGCGGGGGGGCCTATAACGAGCAGTACTTC	CASSQESTSGGAYNEQYF
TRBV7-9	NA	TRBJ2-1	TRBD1	TGTGCCAGCAGCTCTACCGGGACAGGGGGTACCAACTCCTACAATGAGCAGTTCTTC	CASSSTGTGGTNSYNEQFF
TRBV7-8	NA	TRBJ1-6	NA	TGTGCCAGCAGCATAACAGGGTCGGACTCACCCCTCCACTTT	CASSITGSDSPLHF
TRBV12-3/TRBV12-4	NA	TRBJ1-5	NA	TGTGCCAGCAGTTTAGACAGATTATCCGTCCAGCATTTT	CASSLDRLSVQHF
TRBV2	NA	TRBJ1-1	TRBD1	TGTGCCACCACGACAGGGACTGAAGCTTTCTTT	CATTTGTEAFF
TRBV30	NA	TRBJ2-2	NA	TGTGCCTGGACCCCCGGGACTCGACTCACCGGGGAGCTGTTTTTT	CAWTPGTRLTGELFF
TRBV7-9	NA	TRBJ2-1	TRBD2	TGTGCCAGCAGCGTATCCGGGACTAGAAGGGGCGATGAGCAGTTCTTC	CASSVSGTRRGDEQFF
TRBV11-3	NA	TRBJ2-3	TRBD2	TGTGCCAGCTCGGGTAGCGGGGGCACAGATACGCAGTATTTT	CASSGSGGTDTQYF
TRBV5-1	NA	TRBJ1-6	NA	TGCGCCAGCAGCACGGGATACGGATTCGGTTCACCCCTCCACTTT	CASSTGYGFGSPLHF
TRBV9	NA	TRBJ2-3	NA	TGTGCCAGCAGCGCCCAAACAGGGCTCGGCACAGATACGCAGTATTTT	CASSAQTGLGTDTQYF
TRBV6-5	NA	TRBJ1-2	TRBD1	TGTGCCAGCAGTTGGGACAGGGGTGGCTACACCTTC	CASSWDRGGYTF
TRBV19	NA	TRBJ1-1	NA	TGTGCCAGTAGTGGAGTCGAACGGTCAACTGAAGCTTTCTTT	CASSGVERSTEAFF